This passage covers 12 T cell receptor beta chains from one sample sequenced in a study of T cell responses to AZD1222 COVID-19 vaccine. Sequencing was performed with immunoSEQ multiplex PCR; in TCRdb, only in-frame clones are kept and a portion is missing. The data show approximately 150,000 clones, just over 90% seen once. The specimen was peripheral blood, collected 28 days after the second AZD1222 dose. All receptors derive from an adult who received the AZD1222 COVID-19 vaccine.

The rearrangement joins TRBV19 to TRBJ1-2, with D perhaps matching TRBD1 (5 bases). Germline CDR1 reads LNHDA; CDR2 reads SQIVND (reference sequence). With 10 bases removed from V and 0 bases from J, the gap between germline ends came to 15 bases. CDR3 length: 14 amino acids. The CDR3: CATARDLANYGYTF. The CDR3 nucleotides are TGTGCCACGGCCCGGGACCTCGCTAACTATGGCTACACCTTC.

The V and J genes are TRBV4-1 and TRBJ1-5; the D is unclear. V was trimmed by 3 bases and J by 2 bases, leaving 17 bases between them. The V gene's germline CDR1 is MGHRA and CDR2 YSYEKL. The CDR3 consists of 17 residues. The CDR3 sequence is CASSQLDLGMGNQPQHF. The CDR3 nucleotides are TGCGCCAGCAGCCAGCTCGATCTGGGCATGGGCAATCAGCCCCAGCATTTT.

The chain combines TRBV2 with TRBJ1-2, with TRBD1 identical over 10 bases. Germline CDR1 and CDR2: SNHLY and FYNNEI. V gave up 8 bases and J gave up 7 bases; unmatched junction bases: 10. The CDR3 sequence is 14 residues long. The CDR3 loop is CASVEGQGGSGYTF. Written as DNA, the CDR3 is TGTGCCAGCGTTGAAGGACAGGGGGGAAGTGGCTACACCTTC.

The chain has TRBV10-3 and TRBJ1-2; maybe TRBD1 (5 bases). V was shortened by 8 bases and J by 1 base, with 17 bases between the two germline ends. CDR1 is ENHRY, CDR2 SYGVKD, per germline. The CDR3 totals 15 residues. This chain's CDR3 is CAIHDVDRFNYGYTF. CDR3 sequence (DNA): TGTGCCATCCACGACGTAGACAGATTTAACTATGGCTACACCTTC.

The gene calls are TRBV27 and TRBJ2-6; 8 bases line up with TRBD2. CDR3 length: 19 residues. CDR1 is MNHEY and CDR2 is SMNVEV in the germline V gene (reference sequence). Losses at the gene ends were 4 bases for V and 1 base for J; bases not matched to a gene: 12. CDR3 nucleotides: TGTGCCAGCAGTTCGCTTTTCGGTCCGGGGGGGTCTGGGGCCAACGTCCTGACTTTC. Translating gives CASSSLFGPGGSGANVLTF.

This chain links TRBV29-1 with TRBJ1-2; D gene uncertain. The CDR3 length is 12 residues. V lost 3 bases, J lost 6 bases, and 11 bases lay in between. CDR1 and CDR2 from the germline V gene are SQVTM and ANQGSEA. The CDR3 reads CSVDRTWDGYTF. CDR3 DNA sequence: TGCAGCGTTGACCGGACCTGGGATGGCTACACCTTC.

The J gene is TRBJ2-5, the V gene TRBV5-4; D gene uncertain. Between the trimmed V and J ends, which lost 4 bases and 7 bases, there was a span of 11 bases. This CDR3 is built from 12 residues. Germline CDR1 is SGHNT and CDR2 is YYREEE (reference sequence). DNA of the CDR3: TGTGCCAGCAGCCCCGGTGGCGTGACCCAGTACTTC. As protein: CASSPGGVTQYF.

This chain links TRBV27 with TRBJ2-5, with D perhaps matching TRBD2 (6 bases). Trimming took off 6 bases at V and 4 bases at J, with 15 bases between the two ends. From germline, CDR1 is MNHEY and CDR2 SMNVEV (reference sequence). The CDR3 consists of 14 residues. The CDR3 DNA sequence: TGTGCCAGCAGCCTCGGGAGACTAAGAGAGACCCAGTACTTC. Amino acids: CASSLGRLRETQYF.

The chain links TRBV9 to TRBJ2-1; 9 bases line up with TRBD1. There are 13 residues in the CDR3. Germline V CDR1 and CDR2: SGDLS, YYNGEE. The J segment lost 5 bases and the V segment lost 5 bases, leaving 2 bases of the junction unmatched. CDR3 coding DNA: TGTGCCAGCAGACGGACAGGGGACAATGAGCAGTTCTTC. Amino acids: CASRRTGDNEQFF.

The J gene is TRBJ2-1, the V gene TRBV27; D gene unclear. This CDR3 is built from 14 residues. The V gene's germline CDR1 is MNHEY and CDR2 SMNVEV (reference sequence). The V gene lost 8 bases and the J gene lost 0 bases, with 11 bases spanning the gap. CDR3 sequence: CASLGRDSYNEQFF. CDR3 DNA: TGTGCCAGCTTGGGCAGAGACTCCTACAATGAGCAGTTCTTC.

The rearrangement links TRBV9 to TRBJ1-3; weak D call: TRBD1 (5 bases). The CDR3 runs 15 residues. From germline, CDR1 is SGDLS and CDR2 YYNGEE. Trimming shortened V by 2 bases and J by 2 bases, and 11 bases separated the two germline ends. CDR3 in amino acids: CASSVLGRTGNTIYF. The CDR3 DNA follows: TGTGCCAGCAGCGTTTTGGGGCGTACTGGAAACACCATATATTTT.

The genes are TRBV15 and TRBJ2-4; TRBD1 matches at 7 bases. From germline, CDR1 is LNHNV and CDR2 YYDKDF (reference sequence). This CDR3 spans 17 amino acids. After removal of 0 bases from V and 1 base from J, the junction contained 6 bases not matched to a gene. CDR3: CATSRETGWGAKNIQYF. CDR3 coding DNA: TGTGCCACCAGCAGAGAGACAGGGTGGGGGGCCAAAAACATTCAGTACTTC.